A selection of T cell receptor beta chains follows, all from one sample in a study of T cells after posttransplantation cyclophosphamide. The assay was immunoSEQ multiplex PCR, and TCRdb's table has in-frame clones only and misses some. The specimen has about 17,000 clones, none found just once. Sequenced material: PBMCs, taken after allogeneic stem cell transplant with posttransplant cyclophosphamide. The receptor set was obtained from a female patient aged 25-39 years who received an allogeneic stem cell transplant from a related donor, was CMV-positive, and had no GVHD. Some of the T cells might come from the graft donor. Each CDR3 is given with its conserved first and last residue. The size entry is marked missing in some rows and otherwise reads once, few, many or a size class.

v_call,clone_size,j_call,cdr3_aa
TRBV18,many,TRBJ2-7,CASRTSGIGEQYF
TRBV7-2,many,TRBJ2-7,CASSQYRGTPYEQYF
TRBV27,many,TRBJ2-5,CASSWAGVETQYF
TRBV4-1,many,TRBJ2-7,CASSQVVQDSYEQYF
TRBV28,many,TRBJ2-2,CASSLTSPNTGELFF
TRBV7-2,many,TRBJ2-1,CASSLAIGGSYNEQFF
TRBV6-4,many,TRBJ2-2,CASSDSKRQGAQGELFF
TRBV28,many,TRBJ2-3,CASSPQGYSSTDTQYF
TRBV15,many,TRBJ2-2,CATSRDYGAGREWPGELFF
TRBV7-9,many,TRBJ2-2,CATPARRRTGELFF
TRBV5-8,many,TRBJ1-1,CASSTLGQLEAFF
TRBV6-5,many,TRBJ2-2,CASSWWGTSNTGELFF
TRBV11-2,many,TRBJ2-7,CASSLKPSSPYEQYF
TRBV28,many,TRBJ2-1,CASSTLAFKGNEQFF
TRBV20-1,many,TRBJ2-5,CTGQLQETQYF
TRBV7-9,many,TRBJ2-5,CASSPPGETQYF
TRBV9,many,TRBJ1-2,CASSVAAKHGYTF
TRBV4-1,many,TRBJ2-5,CASSLRGGPDPKETQYF
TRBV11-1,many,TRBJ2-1,CASSRRQGVYNEQFF
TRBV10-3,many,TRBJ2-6,CATLEGNSGANVLTF
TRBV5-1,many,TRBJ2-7,CASRHSSEAGEQYF
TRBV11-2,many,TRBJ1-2,CASSLGGTPYGYTF
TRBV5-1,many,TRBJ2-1,CASSSRTSGVNEQFF
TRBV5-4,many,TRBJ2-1,CASSLGRPAGGSYNEQFF
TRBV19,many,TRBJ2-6,CASSIWGAGANVLTF
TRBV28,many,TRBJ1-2,CASSLKQSTYGYTF
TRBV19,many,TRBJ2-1,CASSAAESSYNEQFF
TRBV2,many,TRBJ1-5,CASSEAGQNQPQHF
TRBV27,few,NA,CAPTIPLAGLYEQYF
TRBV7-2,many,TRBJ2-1,CASSYTGPNEQFF
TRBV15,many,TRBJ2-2,CATSRDKASGRRTGELFF
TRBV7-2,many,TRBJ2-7,CASRSRGSSYEQYF
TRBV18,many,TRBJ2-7,CASSPTGSSYEQYF
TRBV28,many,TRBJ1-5,CASSHLSGGVQPQHF
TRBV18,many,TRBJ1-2,CASSAEEGPLRGYTF
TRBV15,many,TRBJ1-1,CATSSLDGNTEAFF
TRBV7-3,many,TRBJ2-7,CASSLARDREQYF
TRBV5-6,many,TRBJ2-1,CASSVPGLLYNEQFF
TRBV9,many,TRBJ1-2,CASSVWDRGHGYTF
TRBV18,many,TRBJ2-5,CASSFRDSGPWETQYF
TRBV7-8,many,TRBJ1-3,CASSKQGDTIYF
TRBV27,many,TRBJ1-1,CASISNRGRMNTEAFF
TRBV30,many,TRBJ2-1,CAWSFDRADEQFF
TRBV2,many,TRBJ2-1,CASSGDRFRSNEQFF
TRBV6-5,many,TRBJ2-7,CASSYSPAGVDEQYF
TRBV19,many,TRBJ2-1,CASSIRGGSVGNEQFF
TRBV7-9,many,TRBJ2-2,CASSPRTILNTGELFF
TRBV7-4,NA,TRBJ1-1,CASSPWGGAWTQAFF
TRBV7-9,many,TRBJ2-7,CASSPRHYEQYF
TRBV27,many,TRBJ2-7,CASSTLAGGLGEQYF
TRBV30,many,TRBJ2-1,CAWSVRDFNEQFF
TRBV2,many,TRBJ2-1,CATRGLADYYNEQFF
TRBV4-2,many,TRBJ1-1,CASSQIAGETEAFF
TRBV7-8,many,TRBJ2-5,CASSFARLAGEEETQYF
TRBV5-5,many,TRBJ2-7,CASSWGTRSYEQYF
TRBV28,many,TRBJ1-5,CASSFAQGVLQPQHF